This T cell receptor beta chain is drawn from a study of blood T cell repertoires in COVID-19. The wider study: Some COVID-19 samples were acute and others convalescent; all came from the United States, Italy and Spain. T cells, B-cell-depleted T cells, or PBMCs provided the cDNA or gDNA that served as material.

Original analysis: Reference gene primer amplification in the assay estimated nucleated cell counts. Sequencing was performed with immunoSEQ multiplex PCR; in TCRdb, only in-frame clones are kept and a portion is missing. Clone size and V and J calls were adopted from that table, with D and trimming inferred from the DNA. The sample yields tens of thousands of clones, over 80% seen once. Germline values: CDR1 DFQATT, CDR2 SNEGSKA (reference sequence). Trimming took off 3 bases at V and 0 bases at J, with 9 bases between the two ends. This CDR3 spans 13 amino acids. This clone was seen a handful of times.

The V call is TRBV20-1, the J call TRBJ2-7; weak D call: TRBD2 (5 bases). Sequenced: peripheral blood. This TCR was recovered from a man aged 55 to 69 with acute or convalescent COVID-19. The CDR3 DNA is TGCAGTGCTAGTCGAGGGAACTCCTACGAGCAGTACTTC. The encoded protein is CSASRGNSYEQYF.